The 15 T cell receptor beta chains below all came from one sample that was sequenced in a study of liver allograft versus peripheral blood T cells. Study summary: Liver transplant recipients had T cell receptor repertoires compared between transplanted liver and peripheral blood.

One entry per CDR3 protein results from TCRdb running MiXCR on the reads. The sample yields over 4,500 distinct CDR3 sequences, about 17% seen once. Receptor source: a human patient who had a liver transplant. A subset of T cells may come from the graft donor.

This clonotype was counted a few times. CDR3 nucleotide sequence: TGTGCCAGCAGCTTCCCAGGGTTGGCGGGCCCTAGGGGCTCCTACAATGAGCAGTTCTTC. This encodes CASSFPGLAGPRGSYNEQFF. V is TRBV5-4 and J is TRBJ2-1; perhaps D is TRBD1 or TRBD2 (5 bases each). The CDR3 is 20 residues long. Per the germline V gene, CDR1 is SGHNT and CDR2 is YYREEE (reference sequence). V dropped 2 bases and J dropped 0 bases, with 24 bases sitting between them.

This clonotype was found a few times. The V and J genes are TRBV30 and TRBJ1-5; 9 nucleotides line up with TRBD1. Looked up from germline, CDR1 is GTSNPN and CDR2 is SVGIG (reference sequence). The V and J ends lost 3 bases and 6 bases, in that order; junction bases with no gene match: 6. This CDR3 contains 14 residues. The CDR3 region has the DNA TGTGCCTGGAGCCCCGGACAGGGGTTTCAGCCCCAGCATTTT. Protein: CAWSPGQGFQPQHF.

This clonotype ranks as medium-sized (0.01 to 0.1%). The CDR3 is CASSSPGTGFSGANVLTF. CDR3 nucleotides: TGTGCCAGCAGTTCTCCCGGGACAGGGTTCTCTGGGGCCAACGTCCTGACTTTC. The genes are TRBV28 and TRBJ2-6; the match to TRBD1 covers 9 bases. The V segment lost 4 bases and the J segment 0 bases; nucleotides outside the gene matches: 7. Germline V CDR1 and CDR2: MDHEN, SYDVKM. This CDR3 comprises 18 residues.

V and J are TRBV18 and TRBJ2-3; no clear D. CDR1 and CDR2 (germline): KGHSH, LQKENI. There are 13 residues in the CDR3. The V end was cut by 0 bases, the J end by 0 bases, with 1 base between. CDR3 sequence reads: CASSPPSTDTQYF. Written as DNA, the CDR3 is TGTGCCAGCTCACCACCGAGCACAGATACGCAGTATTTT.

In its sample, this clonotype is medium-sized (0.01 to 0.1%). The chain joins TRBV28 to TRBJ2-2; TRBD2 aligns across 7 bases. With 8 bases clipped from V and 0 bases from J, the junction kept 9 bases outside the gene matches. The CDR3 is 16 residues long. Germline V gene lookup returns CDR1 MDHEN and CDR2 SYDVKM. The CDR3 spells CASSSGRTANTGELFF. The CDR3 nucleotides are TGTGCCAGCTCTTCCGGGAGGACGGCGAACACCGGGGAGCTGTTTTTT.

J is TRBJ1-2 and V is TRBV2; weak D call: TRBD1 (5 bases). The CDR3 has 13 amino acids. Looked up from germline, CDR1 is SNHLY and CDR2 is FYNNEI. The V gene lost 5 bases and the J gene lost 4 bases, with 11 bases spanning the gap. CDR3 residues: CASSYQGLYGYTF. DNA for the CDR3: TGTGCCAGCAGTTACCAGGGCCTCTATGGCTACACCTTC.

This clonotype is medium-sized. The CDR3 loop reads CASSYGGTGGNPQHF. The CDR3 DNA sequence: TGTGCCAGCAGTTACGGCGGGACAGGGGGTAATCCCCAGCATTTT. This chain uses TRBV6-2 or TRBV6-3 with TRBJ1-5, with 11 bases that match TRBD1. Germline assignment: CDR1 MNHEY and CDR2 SVGEGT. The junction had 7 bases not matched to a gene; V was cut back by 2 bases and J by 10 bases. CDR3 length: 15 amino acids.

The chain couples TRBV28 to TRBJ2-7, with 8 nucleotides matching TRBD1. Unmatched junction bases numbered 9, after V lost 3 bases and J lost 5 bases. Germline V gene sequence: CDR1 MDHEN, CDR2 SYDVKM. The CDR3 covers 15 residues. CDR3 in amino acids: CASSLPLQGADEQYF. In DNA, the CDR3 is TGTGCCAGCAGTTTGCCGCTTCAGGGGGCGGACGAGCAGTACTTC.

The J gene is TRBJ1-1, the V gene TRBV5-6, with 7 nucleotides matching TRBD1. The length of the CDR3 is 14 residues. From germline, CDR1 is SGHDT and CDR2 YYEEEE. V shed 4 bases and J 7 bases; nucleotides not matched to a gene: 10. The CDR3 region has the DNA TGTGCCAGCAGCCTACCGCCAAGGGACAGTGAAGCTTTCTTT. Residues: CASSLPPRDSEAFF. The full variable domain, its missing parts supplied by reference TRBV5-6 and TRBJ1-1, is DAGVTQSPTHLIKTRGQQVTLRCSPKSGHDTVSWYQQALGQGPQFIFQYYEEEERQRGNFPDRFSGHQFPNYSSELNVNALLLGDSALYLCASSLPPRDSEAFFGQGTRLTVV.

This clonotype counts as medium-sized (0.01 to 0.1%). The chain carries TRBV19 and TRBJ1-4; the D gene is possibly TRBD1 (6 bases). The germline V gene encodes CDR1 LNHDA and CDR2 SQIVND (reference sequence). V shed 7 bases and J shed 7 bases, with 16 bases lying between them. The length of the CDR3 is 14 residues. The CDR3 is CASNNRDISEKLFF. CDR3 sequence (DNA): TGTGCCAGTAACAACAGGGATATATCTGAAAAACTGTTTTTT.

The gene calls are TRBV27 and TRBJ2-5; 7 bases match TRBD1. The CDR3 is 13 amino acids. The germline V gene has CDR1 MNHEY and CDR2 SMNVEV (reference sequence). Unmatched junction bases numbered 7, after V lost 7 bases and J lost 5 bases. This CDR3 is CASKTGLRETQYF. Written as DNA, the CDR3 is TGTGCCAGCAAGACAGGGTTAAGGGAGACCCAGTACTTC.

The gene calls are TRBV12-3 or TRBV12-4 and TRBJ2-3, with 7 bases matching TRBD2. This CDR3 is built from 14 residues. V lost 4 bases, J lost 0 bases, and 1 base stayed unmatched. The CDR3 DNA sequence: TGTGCCAGCAGTTGGACTAGTAGCACAGATACGCAGTATTTT. Translated: CASSWTSSTDTQYF.

This clonotype has ten or more counts. The gene calls are TRBV28 and TRBJ2-5; the match to TRBD2 covers 7 bases. J lost 3 bases, V lost 4 bases, and 8 bases had no gene match. The CDR3 is 15 amino acids. Germline V gene lookup returns CDR1 MDHEN and CDR2 SYDVKM. The CDR3 sequence is CASSSPAGTKETQYF. The CDR3 DNA is TGTGCCAGCAGTTCTCCAGCGGGAACGAAAGAGACCCAGTACTTC.

By sample share, this clonotype is medium-sized. This rearrangement joins TRBV6-6 to TRBJ1-6; no clear D. V lost 2 bases and J 15 bases, leaving 11 bases between the germline ends. The CDR3 is 12 amino acids. Germline CDR1 MNHNY, CDR2 SVGAGI (reference sequence). The CDR3 nucleotides are TGTGCCAGCAGTTACCGGGCCAGCCTCCTCCACTTT. This codes for CASSYRASLLHF.

The rearrangement uses TRBV7-9 and TRBJ1-1, with a tentative D call TRBD1 (5 bases). With 5 bases removed from V and 1 base from J, the gap between germline ends came to 14 bases. The CDR3 contains 15 residues. The germline gives CDR1 SEHNR, CDR2 FQNEAQ (reference sequence). CDR3 amino acids: CASSPPGLQNTEAFF. The CDR3 DNA reads as TGTGCCAGCAGCCCCCCGGGACTTCAGAACACTGAAGCTTTCTTT.